Listed here are 32 T cell receptor beta chains from one sample, sequenced in a study of CD8+CD57+ T cells in acquired aplastic anemia. CDR3 and TCR beta VDJ profiling relied on genomic DNA as the template. MiXCR, applied by TCRdb to the reads, yields one record per CDR3 protein. The sample lists about 270,000 distinct CDR3 sequences, 50% to 70% seen once, with less than 9.5% in the top ten. What was sequenced was sorted CD4+, CD8+, or CD8+CD57+ T cells (not recorded which) from PBMCs. The receptors derive from a human donor with severe aplastic anemia or a healthy control (not recorded which).

The DNA for the CDR3 is TGTGCCAGCAGAGAGGAGGGGGCCATCAATGAGCAGTTCTTC. It codes for CASREEGAINEQFF. The gene calls are TRBV2 and TRBJ2-1, with D possibly TRBD1 on 7 matching bases. The ends were cut back, 6 bases at V and 6 bases at J, with 15 bases in the middle. The CDR3 spans 14 residues. CDR1 and CDR2 from the germline V gene are SNHLY and FYNNEI.

The chain carries TRBV5-1 and TRBJ2-3, with 7 bases aligning to TRBD2. CDR1 and CDR2 from the germline V gene are SGHRS and YFSETQ. The CDR3 contains 13 residues. V trimming: 1 base; J trimming: 11 bases; junction bases outside the gene matches: 7. CDR3: CASSLFSGNEQYF. CDR3 DNA sequence: TGCGCCAGCAGCTTGTTCAGCGGGAATGAGCAGTATTTT.

The V call is TRBV19, the J call TRBJ2-6, with 10 bases fitting TRBD1. In germline, CDR1 is LNHDA, CDR2 SQIVND (reference sequence). The V gene end was trimmed by 6 bases and the J gene end by 5 bases; junction bases not matched to a gene: 4. CDR3 length equals 15 residues. CDR3: CASRGTGVRANVLTF. DNA for the CDR3: TGTGCCAGTAGGGGGACAGGGGTGAGGGCCAACGTCCTGACTTTC.

A remark on this clonotype: The final CDR3 position lacks the conserved phenylalanine or tryptophan, pointing to a likely read error. The chain links TRBV2 to TRBJ1-1, with D possibly being TRBD1 (5 bases). The CDR3 has 13 residues. Trimming left V 7 bases short and J 6 bases short, with 15 bases between. CDR1 is SNHLY, CDR2 FYNNEI, per germline. The CDR3 coding sequence is TGTGCCAGCAAGGATGAACGGGACGCTGAAGCTTTCCTT. Translating gives CASKDERDAEAFL.

The chain is built from TRBV10-1 and TRBJ1-1; 9 bases align to TRBD1. Germline V lookup: CDR1 WNHNN, CDR2 SYGVQD (reference sequence). There are 15 residues in the CDR3. Trimming at V came to 6 bases and at J to 1 base, leaving 6 bases not matched to a gene. The CDR3 is CASSPGQGTNTEAFF. DNA of the CDR3: TGCGCCAGCAGCCCGGGACAGGGAACGAACACTGAAGCTTTCTTT.

The rearrangement links TRBV11-3 to TRBJ2-2; possibly TRBD1 for D (5 bases). Germline values: CDR1 SGHNT, CDR2 YENEEA. The CDR3 totals 16 residues. V dropped 5 bases and J dropped 2 bases, with 15 bases sitting between them. In DNA form, the CDR3 reads TGTGCCAGCAGCACCAGAATCAGGGAAAACACCGGGGAGCTGTTTTTT. The encoded protein is CASSTRIRENTGELFF.

About this clonotype itself: The conserved phenylalanine or tryptophan is not found at the CDR3 terminus, so this likely reflects a read error. V and J are TRBV24-1 and TRBJ2-1; D might be TRBD1 or TRBD2, each matching 6 bases. The V end was cut by 9 bases, the J end by 2 bases, with 13 bases between. CDR3 length equals 14 residues. CDR1 and CDR2 from the germline V gene are KGHDR and SFDVKD. CDR3 nucleotides: TGTGCCACCGCCGGAGGGGGGCCCTACAATGAGCAGTTCCTC. Translation: CATAGGGPYNEQFL.

This clonotype has a count of ten or more. The genes are TRBV7-2 and TRBJ1-1; D is ambiguous. Trimming stripped 6 bases from V and 1 base from J, with 12 bases between. CDR3 length equals 14 residues. The germline V gene has CDR1 SGHTA and CDR2 FQGNSA. The CDR3 sequence: CASSLLLSNTEAFF. CDR3 in DNA: TGTGCCAGCAGTTTGCTGCTGTCGAACACTGAAGCTTTCTTT.

This chain uses TRBV7-6 with TRBJ2-5; TRBD1 agrees at 7 bases. CDR1 and CDR2 (germline): SGHVS, FNYEAQ. The V segment lost 7 bases and the J segment 7 bases; nucleotides outside the gene matches: 18. This CDR3 has 16 residues. The CDR3 region is CASTLSPTGKRGTQYF. CDR3 nucleotide sequence: TGTGCCAGCACGCTGTCTCCGACAGGGAAAAGGGGGACCCAGTACTTC.

This clonotype was found many times. The rearrangement joins TRBV5-8 to TRBJ1-6; the match to TRBD1 covers 7 bases. The CDR3 length is 14 residues. Losses at the gene ends were 0 bases for V and 11 bases for J; bases not matched to a gene: 5. Per germline, CDR1 SGHTS and CDR2 YDEGEE. The CDR3 spells CASSLEGAGAPLHF. The CDR3 region has the DNA TGTGCCAGCAGCTTGGAGGGGGCTGGGGCACCCCTCCACTTT.

Regarding this clonotype: Since a much larger clone is just one base distant, this may be a read error. The rearrangement joins TRBV9 to TRBJ2-1, with 12 bases that match TRBD2. The CDR3 loop spans 19 amino acids. Per germline, CDR1 SGDLS and CDR2 YYNGEE. The CDR3 DNA reads TGTACCAGCAGCGTAGCACTAGCGGGGGGTCGGCTCTCCTACAATGAGCAGTTCTTC. This sequence encodes CTSSVALAGGRLSYNEQFF. Drawing the rest from reference TRBV9 and TRBJ2-1, the complete variable domain is DSGVTQTPKHLITATGQRVTLRCSPRSGDLSVYWYQQSLDQGLQFLIQYYNGEERAKGNILERFSAQQFPDLHSELNLSSLELGDSALYFCTSSVALAGGRLSYNEQFFGPGTRLTVL.

The chain joins TRBV24-1 to TRBJ1-1; D might be TRBD1 (5 bases). Germline V gene sequence: CDR1 KGHDR, CDR2 SFDVKD. Trimming took off 9 bases at V and 4 bases at J, with 8 bases between the two ends. The CDR3 consists of 11 residues. CDR3 sequence: CATGRGTEAFF. CDR3 nucleotides: TGTGCCACCGGGAGGGGCACTGAAGCTTTCTTT.

The chain has TRBV2 and TRBJ2-2, with no clear D. V was trimmed by 6 bases and J by 4 bases, leaving 12 bases between them. This CDR3 has 14 residues. CDR1 is SNHLY, CDR2 FYNNEI, per germline. The CDR3 sequence: CASSAGPTTGELFF. As DNA, the CDR3 is TGTGCCAGCAGCGCCGGGCCAACCACCGGGGAGCTGTTTTTT.

The V and J genes are TRBV2 and TRBJ2-6; the D gene is possibly TRBD1 (5 bases). This CDR3 region has 15 residues. Germline values: CDR1 SNHLY, CDR2 FYNNEI. V was pared by 6 bases and J by 2 bases, with 11 bases between. Here the CDR3 DNA reads TGTGCCAGCAGCCCTGGACATCCTGGGGCCAACGTCCTGACTTTC. The encoded protein is CASSPGHPGANVLTF.

The chain uses TRBV5-1 and TRBJ2-2; D may match TRBD1 or TRBD2 (7 bases each). From germline, CDR1 is SGHRS and CDR2 YFSETQ. CDR3 length: 16 residues. V gave up 0 bases and J gave up 3 bases, with 12 bases separating them. CDR3 protein: CASSLETGRDTGELFF. CDR3 sequence (DNA): TGCGCCAGCAGCTTGGAGACAGGGAGGGACACCGGGGAGCTGTTTTTT.

The chain recombines TRBV29-1 with TRBJ2-3; D not certain. Trimming left V 7 bases short and J 0 bases short, with 17 bases between. Per germline, CDR1 SQVTM and CDR2 ANQGSEA. The CDR3 consists of 15 residues. CDR3 sequence (DNA): TGCAGCGCCGAAAGGTTTGGAGCTAGCACAGATACGCAGTATTTT. Protein: CSAERFGASTDTQYF.

Concerning this clonotype itself: The junction does not match germline at one end; this may be a read error. The chain couples TRBV7-2 to TRBJ1-2; TRBD1 is a possible D gene (5 bases). This CDR3 is built from 12 residues. Germline lookup yields CDR1 SGHTA and CDR2 FQGNSA. CDR3 region: CASSPLQASRRF. CDR3 nucleotides: TGTGCCAGCAGCCCCTTACAGGCCAGCCGACGTTTC.

The rearrangement links TRBV3-2 to TRBJ2-6; TRBD2, the D gene given by the table, was not confirmed from the DNA. TRBV3-2 is a listed pseudogene. The CDR3 has 15 residues. The CDR3 is CASSVGLSGANVLTF. The CDR3 DNA follows: TGTGCCAGCAGCGTGGGCCTCTCTGGGGCCAACGTCCTGACTTTC.

This clonotype was seen a handful of times. The V and J genes are TRBV29-1 and TRBJ2-7; TRBD1 aligns across 10 bases. Per germline, CDR1 SQVTM and CDR2 ANQGSEA. CDR3 size: 15 residues. J gave up 0 bases and V 3 bases, and 5 bases lay outside the gene matches. This CDR3 reads CSVEADRGRSYEQYF. The CDR3 DNA reads TGCAGCGTTGAGGCCGACAGGGGGCGCTCCTACGAGCAGTACTTC.

The chain carries TRBV29-1 and TRBJ2-3, with 9 bases matching TRBD2. The CDR3 is 14 residues long. Germline V lookup: CDR1 SQVTM, CDR2 ANQGSEA. With 3 bases clipped from V and 6 bases from J, the junction kept 7 bases outside the gene matches. This CDR3 is CSVDTSGPLDTQYF. The DNA for the CDR3 is TGCAGCGTTGATACTAGCGGGCCTCTGGATACGCAGTATTTT.

The chain employs TRBV5-6 and TRBJ2-3, with TRBD1 matching over 9 bases. This CDR3 is built from 15 residues. CDR1 is SGHDT, CDR2 YYEEEE, per germline. The trim removed 5 bases at V and 0 bases at J, leaving 4 bases unmatched. The CDR3 coding sequence is TGTGCCAGCAGGGGGGGACAGGGCAGCACAGATACGCAGTATTTT. This translates into CASRGGQGSTDTQYF.

The chain uses TRBV7-8 and TRBJ1-2; D gene uncertain. The V end lost 2 bases, the J end lost 3 bases, and 10 bases lay between the germline ends. Germline-derived CDR1 and CDR2 are SGHVS and FQNEAQ. The CDR3 loop spans 14 amino acids. CDR3 in DNA: TGTGCCAGCAGCTTATCTCACGGAGACTATGGCTACACCTTC. It specifies CASSLSHGDYGYTF.

This clonotype was recorded once. The chain is built from TRBV13 and TRBJ1-1; D is perhaps TRBD1 (6 bases). The CDR3 has 13 residues. Germline V gene sequence: CDR1 PRHDT, CDR2 FYEKMQ (reference sequence). The ends were cut back, 2 bases at V and 7 bases at J, with 11 bases in the middle. CDR3 DNA: TGTGCCAGCAGCTTAAGGGGGGTCGGTGAAGCTTTCTTT. Its protein is CASSLRGVGEAFF.

Points on this clonotype: Sequence at one end of the junction differs from germline and may be a read error. J is TRBJ1-6 and V is TRBV6-5; D not resolved. The CDR3 length is 15 residues. From germline, CDR1 is MNHEY and CDR2 SVGAGI. CDR3 protein: CASSPNDSHNSPLHF. The DNA for the CDR3 is TGTGCCAGCAGTCCCAACGACTCCCATAATTCACCCCTCCACTTT.

The rearrangement uses TRBV5-1 and TRBJ1-4; D gene unclear. This CDR3 spans 15 amino acids. V lost 0 bases to trimming and J lost 0 bases, with 6 bases between them. Per germline, CDR1 SGHRS and CDR2 YFSETQ. CDR3 in amino acids: CASSLGQSTNEKLFF. The CDR3 region has the DNA TGCGCCAGCAGCTTGGGGCAGTCAACTAATGAAAAACTGTTTTTT.

This clonotype was seen many times. This chain joins TRBV10-2 and TRBJ1-5; weak D call: TRBD1 (5 bases). Between the trimmed V and J ends, which lost 4 bases and 2 bases, there was a span of 9 bases. CDR1 and CDR2 (germline): WSHSY, SAAADI. The CDR3 covers 14 residues. CDR3 loop: CASSGRAGNQPQHF. The CDR3 DNA follows: TGCGCCAGCAGTGGCAGGGCCGGCAATCAGCCCCAGCATTTT.

This sequence joins TRBV20-1 and TRBJ2-7; TRBD2 matches 7 bases. With 3 bases clipped from V and 5 bases from J, the junction kept 13 bases outside the gene matches. The germline V gene encodes CDR1 DFQATT and CDR2 SNEGSKA (reference sequence). The CDR3 is 15 amino acids. The CDR3 protein is CSARGAGLVYNEQYF. CDR3 DNA: TGCAGTGCTAGGGGTGCAGGACTAGTATATAACGAGCAGTACTTC.

This clonotype was detected many times. The chain joins TRBV19 to TRBJ1-1, with 7 nucleotides matching TRBD1. J gave up 3 bases and V 1 base, and 2 bases lay outside the gene matches. Germline V gene sequence: CDR1 LNHDA, CDR2 SQIVND (reference sequence). The CDR3 runs 14 residues. CDR3 region: CASSIAGQHTEAFF. CDR3 bases: TGTGCCAGTAGTATAGCGGGACAGCACACTGAAGCTTTCTTT. The full variable domain, rest sourced from reference TRBV19 and TRBJ1-1, is DGGITQSPKYLFRKEGQNVTLSCEQNLNHDAMYWYRQDPGQGLRLIYYSQIVNDFQKGDIAEGYSVSREKKESFPLTVTSAQKNPTAFYLCASSIAGQHTEAFFGQGTRLTVV.

This clonotype has at least ten counts. The chain carries TRBV11-3 and TRBJ2-1, with D possibly TRBD2 on 6 matching bases. Trimming stripped 6 bases from V and 5 bases from J, with 11 bases between. Looked up from germline, CDR1 is SGHNT and CDR2 is YENEEA. The CDR3 loop spans 13 amino acids. For the CDR3, the DNA is TGTGCCAGCAGAGGAGGGAATGACAATGAGCAGTTCTTC. As protein: CASRGGNDNEQFF.

The chain is built from TRBV20-1 and TRBJ2-1; unclear D gene. The germline V and J ends were trimmed by 1 base and 4 bases, with 14 bases remaining between them. This CDR3 region has 15 residues. The V gene's germline CDR1 is DFQATT and CDR2 SNEGSKA (reference sequence). The CDR3 DNA reads as TGCAGTGCTAGAGCCCCAGGAGCCCTATACAATGAGCAGTTCTTC. Protein sequence: CSARAPGALYNEQFF.

The V call is TRBV20-1, the J call TRBJ1-5; no clear D. Germline CDR1 is DFQATT and CDR2 is SNEGSKA (reference sequence). This CDR3 contains 13 residues. V gave up 1 base and J gave up 6 bases, with 10 bases separating them. The CDR3 is CSARVLVGQPQHF. The CDR3 DNA reads as TGCAGTGCTAGAGTACTTGTAGGTCAGCCCCAGCATTTT.

V usage is TRBV7-2 and J usage is TRBJ1-5; no clear D gene. CDR1 and CDR2 (germline): SGHTA, FQGNSA. The CDR3 extends over 14 amino acids. Deletions cut 1 base from V and 8 bases from J, with 12 bases between. CDR3 loop: CASSLGVGIEPQHF. CDR3 coding DNA: TGTGCCAGCAGCTTAGGGGTTGGCATTGAGCCCCAGCATTTT.